The T cell receptor (beta chain) under discussion was sequenced for a study of naive and memory T cell subsets (dated by TCRdb to the late 2010s). Regarding the study in general: Sorted naive and memory T cell subsets from peripheral blood were analyzed in the study using a UMI-based, open-source pipeline for TCR alpha and beta sequencing. RNA was DNase-treated and reverse transcribed with TCR constant-region primers, mostly using SuperScript III. IgG serology results and the functional CMV T cell responses were in complete agreement.

TCR alpha and beta chain libraries were amplified separately from the second PCR step onward. Donor CMV status was determined by IFNgamma production from CD4+ T cells after overnight stimulation of fresh PBMCs with CMV viral lysate. CD4 T cells were positively selected using Miltenyi beads, after which CD8 T cells were positively selected from the CD4-negative fraction. Cells stained for CD3, CD4, CD8, CD45RA, CD27 and a live/dead dye were sorted on a BD Aria II into four subsets by CD45RA and CD27. A few healthy volunteers provided blood, and each donor's sample was split into CD4 and CD8 T cells and then further divided into four differentiation subsets. Roughly 110 ml of peripheral blood was collected from each donor, and PBMC were isolated by Ficoll-Paque PLUS density-gradient centrifugation. The sorted cells were lysed in RLT buffer, after which RNA was extracted using a Qiagen RNeasy kit and kept at -80 degrees C.

The method was UMI-ligation and nested PCR. To cover both TRBC1 and TRBC2, the beta constant-region primer consisted of an equimolar mix of two oligonucleotides. A single-stranded oligonucleotide bearing the SP2 primer plus a 12-nucleotide UMI was ligated onto the 3' end of the cDNA by T4 RNA ligase 1. The ligated cDNA went through four rounds of PCR with nested alpha and beta constant-region primers together with the SP2 primer. The ligation reaction was kept at 16 degrees C for roughly 18-24 hours. PCR2 was typically run as a SYBR Green qPCR and stopped at a predetermined threshold to prevent over-amplification. All purifications after the first were performed with Agencourt AMPure XP magnetic beads. Library quantification was done by Qubit, followed by a TapeStation check on which the main peak was expected at around 650 bp. Pooled libraries were sequenced on an Illumina MiSeq using v2 2x251 paired-end kits, and typically roughly 0.85-2.3 million reads were obtained per sample. Each sample's library went into the pool at approximately 4.2 nM, and about 4.5-8% PhiX was added to help with cluster recognition. The paper's processing steps were these. Decombinator assigned V and J genes to Demultiplexor-processed FASTQ reads by tag matching, allowing a single base-pair mismatch. Collapsinator relied on UMIs to fix sequencing errors as well as frequency errors caused by PCR heterogeneity. TCRs were translated and CDR3s were extracted from the conserved cysteine to the FGXG phenylalanine by CDR3Translator, with non-productive sequences being flagged. Gini, Shannon entropy and inverse Simpson indices were calculated on repertoires subsampled to equal numbers of UMI-defined TCRs. Within the linear range, a power law was fitted to clonotype abundance distributions using maximum likelihood. For one naive CD8 sample, the pipeline and MIGEC produced similar UMI counts, unique TCR numbers and clonal distributions. The repertoires were searched for 5,500 to 8,000 CMV-associated CDR3 sequences that had been compiled from VDJdb and a published dataset. Clones were called with MiXCR by TCRdb after fastp trimmed the public reads at Q25, and only in-frame beta chains were retained. Here each entry gathers all rows of one CDR3 protein and keeps the most common genes and DNA. None of the V and J calls come from the authors' own analysis; TCRdb made them. The sample profile shows some 87,000 distinct CDR3 sequences; 7% to 8% of them were found once. The ten largest clonotypes hold 1.6% of the sample.

With respect to this clonotype: Its binding antigen is unknown. The record has no base qualities; no much larger clone is one base away.

The CDR3, from cysteine to phenylalanine, totals 17 residues. Only the CDR3 region is kept as DNA, spanning 51 bases read in frame from base 1. The study at large found these results: RNA-based TCR counts may be affected by expression changes linked to T cell activation and differentiation. After error correction, over 95% of naive TCR sequences appeared only once, giving much steeper abundance distributions than memory subsets. No ground truth was available to validate the repertoire findings for the naive and memory subsets. Gini index rose and Shannon and inverse Simpson diversity fell from naive through CM, EM and EMRA in both CD4 and CD8 cells. A clonotype was defined as a single alpha or beta chain sequence rather than as a paired alpha/beta receptor. TCR abundance followed a power law with an exponent that was different for naive and memory subsets but consistent across the three individuals.

The sequence derives from a human donor in good health. Sample: central memory CD4+ T cells from blood. Sample cell subset or site, as interpreted from the label and publication: central memory, CD45RA- CD27+. The sequence is built from TRBV21-1 and TRBJ2-5; the DNA was not compared with TRBD2, the D call given in the table. TRBV21-1 is annotated as a pseudogene. In nucleotide form, the sequence is TGTGCCAGCAGCAAAATCCTAGCGGGAGGAGACCAAGAGACCCAGTACTTC. Translated, it gives CASSKILAGGDQETQYF.